The clone carrying this TCR beta chain was picked up a small number of times. The antigen remains undetermined. With a J-beta primer mix and a sample-barcoded 5' primer, a second PCR ran about 6 to 11 cycles. Each cDNA was tagged by a template-switch adaptor containing 12 random nucleotides. Each CDR3 protein gets one entry after TCRdb re-called the 5' RACE reads with MiXCR. The table includes around 800,000 distinct CDR3 sequences, 40% to 50% detected once. V was pared by 8 bases and J by 4 bases, with 16 bases of the junction left unmatched. From germline, CDR1 is MNHNS and CDR2 SASEGT. The CDR3 contains 18 residues. The source of the sample is a study of blood T cells in healthy people across ages. Overall study findings and caveats: Since the PBMCs were unsorted, naive and antigen-experienced cells could not be conclusively compared. Investigators treated diversity estimates from one million T cells as underestimates. The long-lived group displayed more naive CD4+ cells, plus higher diversity, than the aged donors did.

The sequence was obtained from a man in his sixties in good health. The sample was blood. The V and J genes are TRBV6-1 and TRBJ2-5, with 13 bases that match TRBD2. Here the CDR3 DNA reads TGTGCCAGCGCCGGGACACCGGGACTAGCGGGGTCCTTAGAGACCCAGTACTTC. This encodes CASAGTPGLAGSLETQYF.